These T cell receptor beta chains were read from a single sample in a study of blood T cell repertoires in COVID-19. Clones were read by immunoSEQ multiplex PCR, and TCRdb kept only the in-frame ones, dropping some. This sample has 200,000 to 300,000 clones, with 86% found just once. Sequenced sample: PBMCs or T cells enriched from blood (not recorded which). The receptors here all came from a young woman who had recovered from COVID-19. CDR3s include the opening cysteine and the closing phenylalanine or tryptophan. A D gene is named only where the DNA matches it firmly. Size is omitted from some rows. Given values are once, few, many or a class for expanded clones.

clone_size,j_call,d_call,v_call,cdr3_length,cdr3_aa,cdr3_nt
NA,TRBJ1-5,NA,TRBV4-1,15,CASSQAVLSNQPQHF,TGCGCCAGCAGCCAAGCGGTACTTAGCAATCAGCCCCAGCATTTT
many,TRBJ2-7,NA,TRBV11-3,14,CASSLVARNYEQYF,TGTGCCAGCAGCTTAGTAGCCCGAAACTACGAGCAGTACTTC
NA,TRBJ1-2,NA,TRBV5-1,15,CASSLEGQWRNGYTF,TGCGCCAGCAGCTTAGAAGGACAGTGGAGGAATGGCTACACCTTC
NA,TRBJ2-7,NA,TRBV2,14,CASDGDSRGDEQYF,TGTGCCAGCGACGGGGACAGCAGGGGGGACGAGCAGTACTTC
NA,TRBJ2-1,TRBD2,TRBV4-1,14,CASSGTSLYNEQFF,TGCGCCAGCAGTGGGACTAGCCTATACAATGAGCAGTTCTTC
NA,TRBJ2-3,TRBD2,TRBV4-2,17,CASSQDKLAERTDTQYF,TGTGCCAGCAGCCAAGATAAACTAGCGGAACGCACAGATACGCAGTATTTT
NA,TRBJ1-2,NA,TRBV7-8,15,CASSLGQTQLYGYTF,TGTGCCAGCAGCTTAGGACAGACACAATTATATGGCTACACCTTC
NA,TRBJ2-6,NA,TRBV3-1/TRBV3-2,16,CASSPVREAGANVLTF,TGTGCCAGCAGCCCGGTCAGGGAGGCTGGGGCCAACGTCCTGACTTTC
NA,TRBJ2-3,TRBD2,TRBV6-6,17,CASSPPTSGGPTDTQYF,TGTGCCAGCAGTCCCCCCACAAGCGGGGGCCCAACGGATACGCAGTATTTT
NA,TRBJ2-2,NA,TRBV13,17,CASTLRGDRSFGGELFF,TGTGCCAGCACCCTTAGGGGTGACAGGTCCTTCGGCGGGGAGCTGTTTTTT
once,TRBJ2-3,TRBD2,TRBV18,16,CASSLLAGTSTDTQYF,TGTGCCAGCTCTCTCTTAGCGGGAACTAGCACAGATACGCAGTATTTT
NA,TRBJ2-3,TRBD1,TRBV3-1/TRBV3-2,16,CASSQDRGQPVDTQYF,TGTGCCAGCAGCCAAGATAGGGGGCAGCCCGTCGATACGCAGTATTTT
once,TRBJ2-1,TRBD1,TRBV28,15,CASSPYGTGVNEQFF,TGTGCCAGCAGTCCTTACGGGACAGGGGTCAATGAGCAGTTCTTC
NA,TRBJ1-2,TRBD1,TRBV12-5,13,CASGPTGVRGYTF,TGTGCTAGTGGTCCAACAGGGGTCCGTGGCTACACCTTC
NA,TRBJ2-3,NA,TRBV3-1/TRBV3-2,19,CASSQLSVKRGGTTDTQYF,TGTGCCAGCAGCCAATTGTCCGTGAAGAGGGGAGGAACCACAGATACGCAGTATTTT
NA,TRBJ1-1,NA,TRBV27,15,CASSLFPGPNTEAFF,TGTGCCAGCAGTTTATTTCCGGGTCCGAACACTGAAGCTTTCTTT
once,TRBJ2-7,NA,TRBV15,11,CATSTGYEQYF,TGTGCCACCAGCACGGGCTACGAGCAGTACTTC
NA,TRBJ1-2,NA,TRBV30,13,CAWSPRGDYGYTF,TGTGCCTGGAGCCCTCGCGGGGACTATGGCTACACCTTC
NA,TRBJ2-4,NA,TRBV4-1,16,CASSQEPGRTKNIQYF,TGCGCCAGCAGCCAAGAACCAGGCAGGACCAAAAACATTCAGTACTTC
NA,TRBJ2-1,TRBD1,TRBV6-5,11,CASRTGNEQFF,TGTGCCAGCAGGACAGGGAATGAGCAGTTCTTC
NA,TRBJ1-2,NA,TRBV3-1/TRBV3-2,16,CASSPRVDGGPSGYTF,TGTGCCAGCAGCCCCCGGGTCGACGGGGGGCCGAGCGGCTACACCTTC
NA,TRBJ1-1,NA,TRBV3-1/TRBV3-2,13,CASSRGGATEAFF,TGTGCCAGCAGCCGGGGAGGGGCGACTGAAGCTTTCTTT
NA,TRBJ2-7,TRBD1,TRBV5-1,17,CASSWKSGGEFGHEQYF,TGCGCCAGCAGTTGGAAATCAGGGGGCGAATTCGGCCACGAGCAGTACTTC
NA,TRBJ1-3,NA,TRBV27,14,CASSLAGSGNTIYF,TGTGCCAGCAGTTTAGCGGGCTCTGGAAACACCATATATTTT
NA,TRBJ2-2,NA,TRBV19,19,CASSTTRKADRLGTGELFF,TGTGCCAGTAGTACGACCCGAAAGGCTGACAGGTTGGGCACCGGGGAGCTGTTTTTT
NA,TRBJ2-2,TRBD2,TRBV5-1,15,CASSLISGTTGELFF,TGCGCCAGCAGTTTAATTAGCGGGACCACCGGGGAGCTGTTTTTT
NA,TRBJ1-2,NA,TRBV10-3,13,CAISDRGALGYTF,TGTGCCATCAGTGATCGGGGGGCGCTCGGCTACACCTTC
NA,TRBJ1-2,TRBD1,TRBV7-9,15,CASSIAGTGGLGYTF,TGTGCCAGCAGCATCGCCGGGACAGGGGGACTTGGCTACACCTTC
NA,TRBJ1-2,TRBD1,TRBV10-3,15,CAIQIPGQGVDGYTF,TGTGCCATTCAGATCCCGGGACAGGGGGTCGATGGCTACACCTTC
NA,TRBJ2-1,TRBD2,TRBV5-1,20,CASSTNSGGAFLSSYNEQFF,TGCGCCAGCAGCACCAATAGCGGGGGGGCATTCTTAAGCTCCTACAATGAGCAGTTCTTC
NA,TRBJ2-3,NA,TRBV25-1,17,CATDVKWANSSTDTQYF,TGTGCCACCGATGTAAAATGGGCCAACTCTAGCACAGATACGCAGTATTTT
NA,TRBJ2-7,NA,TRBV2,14,CASERDIFSYEQYF,TGTGCGAGCGAAAGGGACATATTCTCCTACGAGCAGTACTTC
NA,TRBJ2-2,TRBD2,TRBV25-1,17,CASSDLILAGNTGELFF,TGTGCCAGCAGTGATTTAATCCTAGCGGGAAACACCGGGGAGCTGTTTTTT
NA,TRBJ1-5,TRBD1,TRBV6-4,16,CASSDLEGQGYQPQHF,TGTGCCAGCAGTGACTTGGAGGGACAGGGGTATCAGCCCCAGCATTTT
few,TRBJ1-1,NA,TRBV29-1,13,CSVATQGLAEAFF,TGCAGCGTTGCCACTCAGGGGTTAGCTGAAGCTTTCTTT
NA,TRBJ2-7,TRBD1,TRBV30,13,CAWSFDRAYEQYF,TGTGCCTGGAGTTTTGACAGGGCCTACGAGCAGTACTTC
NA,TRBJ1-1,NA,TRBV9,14,CASSVAGANTEAFF,TGTGCCAGCAGCGTAGCAGGGGCGAACACTGAAGCTTTCTTT
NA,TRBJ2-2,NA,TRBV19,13,CASSIGNTGELFF,TGTGCCAGTAGTATCGGTAACACCGGGGAGCTGTTTTTT
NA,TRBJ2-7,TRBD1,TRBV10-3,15,CAISTTGTGLYEQYF,TGTGCCATCAGCACCACCGGGACAGGGCTCTACGAGCAGTACTTC
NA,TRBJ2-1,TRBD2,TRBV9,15,CASSARLAGGVEQFF,TGTGCCAGCAGCGCCAGACTAGCGGGGGGGGTTGAGCAGTTCTTC
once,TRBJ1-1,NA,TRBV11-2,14,CASSLQLVNTEAFF,TGTGCCAGCAGCTTACAACTGGTGAACACTGAAGCTTTCTTT
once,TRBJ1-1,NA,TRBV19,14,CASSISGGNTEAFF,TGTGCCAGTAGTATAAGCGGGGGGAACACTGAAGCTTTCTTT
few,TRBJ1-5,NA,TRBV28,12,CATHQGNQPQHF,TGTGCCACCCACCAGGGTAATCAGCCCCAGCATTTT
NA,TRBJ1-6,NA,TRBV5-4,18,CASSLGPGVSSYNSPLHF,TGTGCCAGCAGCTTGGGTCCCGGGGTTAGCTCCTATAATTCACCCCTCCACTTT
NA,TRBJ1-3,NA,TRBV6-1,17,CASSEASGAFSGNTIYF,TGTGCCAGCAGTGAAGCGTCAGGGGCCTTCTCTGGAAACACCATATATTTT
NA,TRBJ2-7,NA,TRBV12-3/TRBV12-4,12,CASGLRGYEQYF,TGTGCCAGCGGTCTTCGGGGGTACGAGCAGTACTTC
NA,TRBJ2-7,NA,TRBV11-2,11,CASSSRDSQYF,TGTGCCAGCAGCTCCCGAGACAGCCAGTACTTC
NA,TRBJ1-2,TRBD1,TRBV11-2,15,CASSLDRAQGNGYTF,TGTGCCAGCAGCTTAGATAGAGCACAGGGGAATGGCTACACCTTC
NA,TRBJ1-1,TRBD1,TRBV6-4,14,CASSEQGAGTEAFF,TGTGCCAGCAGTGAGCAGGGGGCTGGAACTGAAGCTTTCTTT
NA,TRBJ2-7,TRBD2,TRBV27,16,CASGPMLSGSTHEQYF,TGTGCCAGCGGTCCCATGCTTAGCGGGAGTACCCACGAGCAGTACTTC
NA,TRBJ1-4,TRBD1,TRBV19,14,CASTGTGSIEKLFF,TGTGCCAGTACCGGGACAGGCAGTATCGAAAAACTGTTTTTT
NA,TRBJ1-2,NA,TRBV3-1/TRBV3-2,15,CASSRSATANYGYTF,TGTGCCAGCAGCAGGTCCGCGACAGCTAACTATGGCTACACCTTC
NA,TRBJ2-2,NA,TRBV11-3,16,CASSLGGSLNTGELFF,TGTGCCAGCAGCTTAGGTGGTAGCTTGAACACCGGGGAGCTGTTTTTT
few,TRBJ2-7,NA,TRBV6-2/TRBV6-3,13,CASSLGGLYEQYF,TGTGCCAGCAGCCTCGGGGGGCTATACGAGCAGTACTTC
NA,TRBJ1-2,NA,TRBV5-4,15,CASSSPGQGYGGYTF,TGTGCCAGCAGCTCCCCGGGCCAGGGTTACGGGGGCTACACCTTC
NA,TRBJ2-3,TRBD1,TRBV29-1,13,CSVDGQDTDTQYF,TGCAGCGTTGACGGACAGGACACAGATACGCAGTATTTT
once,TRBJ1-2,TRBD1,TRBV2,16,CASSGGQGRPNYGYTF,TGTGCCAGCAGTGGGGGACAGGGGAGGCCAAACTATGGCTACACCTTC
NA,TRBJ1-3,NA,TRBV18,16,CASSPEQGFGGNTIYF,TGTGCCAGCTCACCTGAACAGGGATTTGGTGGAAACACCATATATTTT
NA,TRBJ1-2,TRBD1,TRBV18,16,CASSPSRQGAKNGYTF,TGTGCCAGCTCACCTTCCCGACAGGGGGCGAAGAATGGCTACACCTTC